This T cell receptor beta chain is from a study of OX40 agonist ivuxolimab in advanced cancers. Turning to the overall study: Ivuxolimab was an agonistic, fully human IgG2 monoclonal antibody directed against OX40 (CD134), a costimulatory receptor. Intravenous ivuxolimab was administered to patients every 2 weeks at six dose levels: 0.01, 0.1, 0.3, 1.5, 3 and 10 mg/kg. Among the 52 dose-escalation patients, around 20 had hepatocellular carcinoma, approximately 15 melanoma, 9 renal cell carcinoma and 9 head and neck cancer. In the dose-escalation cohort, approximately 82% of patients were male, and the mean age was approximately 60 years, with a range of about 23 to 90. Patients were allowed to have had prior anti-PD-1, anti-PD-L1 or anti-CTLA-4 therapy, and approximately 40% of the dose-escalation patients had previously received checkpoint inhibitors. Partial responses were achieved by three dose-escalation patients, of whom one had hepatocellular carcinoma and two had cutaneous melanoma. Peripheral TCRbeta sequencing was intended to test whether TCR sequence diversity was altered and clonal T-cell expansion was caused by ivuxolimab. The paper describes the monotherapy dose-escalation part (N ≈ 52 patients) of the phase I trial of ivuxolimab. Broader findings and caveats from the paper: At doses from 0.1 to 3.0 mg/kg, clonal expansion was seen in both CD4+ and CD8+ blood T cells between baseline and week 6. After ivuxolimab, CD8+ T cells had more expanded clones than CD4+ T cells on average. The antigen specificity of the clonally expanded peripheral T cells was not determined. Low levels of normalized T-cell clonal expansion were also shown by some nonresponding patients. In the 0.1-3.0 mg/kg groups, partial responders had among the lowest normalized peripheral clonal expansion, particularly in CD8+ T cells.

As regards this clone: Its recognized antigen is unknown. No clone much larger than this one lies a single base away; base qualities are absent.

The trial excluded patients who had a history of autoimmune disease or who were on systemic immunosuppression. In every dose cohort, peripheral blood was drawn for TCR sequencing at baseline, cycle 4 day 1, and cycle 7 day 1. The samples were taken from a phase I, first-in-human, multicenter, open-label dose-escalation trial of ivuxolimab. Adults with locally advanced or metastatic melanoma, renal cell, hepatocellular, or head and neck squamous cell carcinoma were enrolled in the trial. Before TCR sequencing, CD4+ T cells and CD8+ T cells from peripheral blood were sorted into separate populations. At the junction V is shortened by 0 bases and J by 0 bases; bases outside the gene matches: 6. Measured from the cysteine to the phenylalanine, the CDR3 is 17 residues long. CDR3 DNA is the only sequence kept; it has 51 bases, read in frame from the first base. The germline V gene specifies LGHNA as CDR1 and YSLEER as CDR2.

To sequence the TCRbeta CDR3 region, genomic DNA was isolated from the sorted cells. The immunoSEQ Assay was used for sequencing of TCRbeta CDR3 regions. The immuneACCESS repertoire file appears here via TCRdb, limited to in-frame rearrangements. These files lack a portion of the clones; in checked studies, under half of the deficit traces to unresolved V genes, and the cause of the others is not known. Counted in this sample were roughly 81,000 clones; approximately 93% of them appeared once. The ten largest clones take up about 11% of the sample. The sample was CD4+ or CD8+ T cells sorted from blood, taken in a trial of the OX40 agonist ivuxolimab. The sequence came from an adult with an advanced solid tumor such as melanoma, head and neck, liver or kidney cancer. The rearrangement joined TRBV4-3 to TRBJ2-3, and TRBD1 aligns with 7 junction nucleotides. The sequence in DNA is TGCGCCAGCAGCCAAGATATCTCGGGACAGAGCACAGATACGCAGTATTTT. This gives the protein CASSQDISGQSTDTQYF.